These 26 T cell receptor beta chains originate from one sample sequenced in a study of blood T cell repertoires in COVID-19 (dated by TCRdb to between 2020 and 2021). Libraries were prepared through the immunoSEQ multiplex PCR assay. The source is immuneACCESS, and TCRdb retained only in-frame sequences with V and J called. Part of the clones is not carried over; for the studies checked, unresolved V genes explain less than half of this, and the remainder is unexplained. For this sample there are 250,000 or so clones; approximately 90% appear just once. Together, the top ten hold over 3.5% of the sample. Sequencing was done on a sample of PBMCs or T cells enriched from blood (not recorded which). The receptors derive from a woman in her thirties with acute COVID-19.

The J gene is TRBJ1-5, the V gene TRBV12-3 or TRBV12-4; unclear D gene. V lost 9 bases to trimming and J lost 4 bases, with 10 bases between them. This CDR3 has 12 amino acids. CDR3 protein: CASTMGNQPQHF. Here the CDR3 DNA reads TGTGCCAGTACTATGGGTAATCAGCCCCAGCATTTT.

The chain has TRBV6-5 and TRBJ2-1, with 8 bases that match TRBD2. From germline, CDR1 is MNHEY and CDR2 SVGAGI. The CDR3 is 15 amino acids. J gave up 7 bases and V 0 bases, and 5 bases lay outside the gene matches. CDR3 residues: CASSYSTSAWNEQFF. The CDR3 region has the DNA TGTGCCAGCAGTTACTCGACTAGCGCGTGGAATGAGCAGTTCTTC.

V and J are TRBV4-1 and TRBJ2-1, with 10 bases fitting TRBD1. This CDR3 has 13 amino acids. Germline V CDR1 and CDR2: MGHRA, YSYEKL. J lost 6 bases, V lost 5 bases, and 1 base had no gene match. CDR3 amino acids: CASSRQGANEQFF. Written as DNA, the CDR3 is TGCGCCAGCAGCAGACAGGGGGCCAATGAGCAGTTCTTC.

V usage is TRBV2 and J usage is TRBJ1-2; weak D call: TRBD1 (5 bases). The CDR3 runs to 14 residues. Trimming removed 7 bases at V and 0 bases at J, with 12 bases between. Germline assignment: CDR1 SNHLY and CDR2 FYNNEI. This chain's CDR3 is CASIAGLSNYGYTF. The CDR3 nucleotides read TGTGCCAGCATTGCAGGGCTTTCTAACTATGGCTACACCTTC. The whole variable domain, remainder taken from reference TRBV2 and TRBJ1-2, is EPEVTQTPSHQVTQMGQEVILRCVPISNHLYFYWYRQILGQKVEFLVSFYNNEISEKSEIFDDQFSVERPDGSNFTLKIRSTKLEDSAMYFCASIAGLSNYGYTFGSGTRLTVV.

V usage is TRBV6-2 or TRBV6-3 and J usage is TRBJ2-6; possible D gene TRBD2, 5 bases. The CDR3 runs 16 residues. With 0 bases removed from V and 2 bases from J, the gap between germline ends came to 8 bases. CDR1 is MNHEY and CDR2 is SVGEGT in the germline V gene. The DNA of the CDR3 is TGTGCCAGCAGTTACTCAGACGGGACTGGGGCCAACGTCCTGACTTTC. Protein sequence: CASSYSDGTGANVLTF.

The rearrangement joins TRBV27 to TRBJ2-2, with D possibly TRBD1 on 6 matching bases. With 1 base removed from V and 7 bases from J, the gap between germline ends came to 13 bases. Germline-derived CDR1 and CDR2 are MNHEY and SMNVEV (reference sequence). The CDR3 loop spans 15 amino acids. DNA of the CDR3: TGTGCCAGCAGTTTATTGAAACAGGGCAACGGGGAGCTGTTTTTT. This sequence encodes CASSLLKQGNGELFF.

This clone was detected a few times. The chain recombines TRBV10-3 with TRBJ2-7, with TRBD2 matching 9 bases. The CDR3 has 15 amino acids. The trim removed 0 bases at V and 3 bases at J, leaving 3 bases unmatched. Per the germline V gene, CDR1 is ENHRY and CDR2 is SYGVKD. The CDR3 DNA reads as TGTGCCATCAGTGAGTCTGGCGGGAGGGTCTACGAGCAGTACTTC. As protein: CAISESGGRVYEQYF.

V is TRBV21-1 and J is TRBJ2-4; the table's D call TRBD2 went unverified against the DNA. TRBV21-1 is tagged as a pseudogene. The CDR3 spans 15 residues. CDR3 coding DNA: TGTGCCAGCAGCACTCCCCGGGGGGGGAGAAACATTCAGTACTTC. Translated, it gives CASSTPRGGRNIQYF.

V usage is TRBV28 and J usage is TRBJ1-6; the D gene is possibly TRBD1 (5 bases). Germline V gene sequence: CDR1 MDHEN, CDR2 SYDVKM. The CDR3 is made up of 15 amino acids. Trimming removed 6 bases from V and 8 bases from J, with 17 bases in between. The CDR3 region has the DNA TGTGCCAGCAGCCTTTCGGGGGTCGGGGATTCACCCCTCCACTTT. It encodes CASSLSGVGDSPLHF.

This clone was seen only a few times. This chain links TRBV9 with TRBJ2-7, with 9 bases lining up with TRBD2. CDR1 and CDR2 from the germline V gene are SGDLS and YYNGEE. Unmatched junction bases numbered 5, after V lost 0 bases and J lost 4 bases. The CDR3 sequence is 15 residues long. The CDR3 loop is CASSVEPSGTYEQYF. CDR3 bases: TGTGCCAGCAGCGTAGAGCCTAGCGGGACGTACGAGCAGTACTTC.

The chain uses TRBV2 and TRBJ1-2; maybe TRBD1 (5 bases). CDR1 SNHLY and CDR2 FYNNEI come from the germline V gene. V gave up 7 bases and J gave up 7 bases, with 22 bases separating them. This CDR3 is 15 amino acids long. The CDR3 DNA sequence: TGTGCCAGCAACGTGGGGCGCGGCGAACTGGGTGGCTACACCTTC. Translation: CASNVGRGELGGYTF. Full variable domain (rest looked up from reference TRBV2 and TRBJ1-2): EPEVTQTPSHQVTQMGQEVILRCVPISNHLYFYWYRQILGQKVEFLVSFYNNEISEKSEIFDDQFSVERPDGSNFTLKIRSTKLEDSAMYFCASNVGRGELGGYTFGSGTRLTVV.

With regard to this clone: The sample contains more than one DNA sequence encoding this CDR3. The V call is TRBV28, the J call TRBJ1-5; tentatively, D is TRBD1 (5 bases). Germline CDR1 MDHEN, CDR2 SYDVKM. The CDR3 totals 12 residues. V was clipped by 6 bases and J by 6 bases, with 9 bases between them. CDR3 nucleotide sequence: TGTGCCAGCAGCCAGCAGGGTCAGCCCCAGCATTTT. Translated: CASSQQGQPQHF.

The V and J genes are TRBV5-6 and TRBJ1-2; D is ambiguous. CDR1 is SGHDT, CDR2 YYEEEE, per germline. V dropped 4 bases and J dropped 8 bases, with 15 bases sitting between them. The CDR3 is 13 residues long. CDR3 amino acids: CASSPTSLTGYTF. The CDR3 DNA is TGTGCCAGCAGCCCGACATCGCTAACGGGCTACACCTTC.

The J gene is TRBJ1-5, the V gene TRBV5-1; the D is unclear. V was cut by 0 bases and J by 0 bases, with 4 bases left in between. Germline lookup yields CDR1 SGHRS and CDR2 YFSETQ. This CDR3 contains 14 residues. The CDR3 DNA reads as TGCGCCAGCAGCTTGGTCGGTAGCAATCAGCCCCAGCATTTT. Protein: CASSLVGSNQPQHF.

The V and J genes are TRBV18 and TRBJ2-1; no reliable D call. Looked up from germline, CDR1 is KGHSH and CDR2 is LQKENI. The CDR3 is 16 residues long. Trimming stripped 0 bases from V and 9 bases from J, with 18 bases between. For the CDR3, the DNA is TGTGCCAGCTCACCACCCAGCAGCGCTTCCCACGGTGAGCAGTTCTTC. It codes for CASSPPSSASHGEQFF.

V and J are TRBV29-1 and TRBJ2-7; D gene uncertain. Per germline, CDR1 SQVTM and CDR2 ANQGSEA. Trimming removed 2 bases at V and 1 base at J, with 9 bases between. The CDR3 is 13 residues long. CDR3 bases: TGCAGCGTTGAACTAGTGCAGTCCTACGAGCAGTACTTC. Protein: CSVELVQSYEQYF.

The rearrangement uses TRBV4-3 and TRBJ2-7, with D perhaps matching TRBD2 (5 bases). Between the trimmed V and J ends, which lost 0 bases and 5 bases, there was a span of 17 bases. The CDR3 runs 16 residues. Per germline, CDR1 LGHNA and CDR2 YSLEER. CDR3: CASSQDVGGLYNEQYF. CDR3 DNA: TGCGCCAGCAGCCAAGATGTTGGAGGATTATATAACGAGCAGTACTTC.

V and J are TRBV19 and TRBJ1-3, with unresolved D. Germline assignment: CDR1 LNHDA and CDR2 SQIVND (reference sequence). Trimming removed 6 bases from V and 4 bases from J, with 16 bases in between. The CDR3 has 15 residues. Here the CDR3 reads CASSLLEREGNTIYF. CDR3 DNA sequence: TGTGCCAGTAGCCTCCTGGAACGGGAAGGAAACACCATATATTTT.

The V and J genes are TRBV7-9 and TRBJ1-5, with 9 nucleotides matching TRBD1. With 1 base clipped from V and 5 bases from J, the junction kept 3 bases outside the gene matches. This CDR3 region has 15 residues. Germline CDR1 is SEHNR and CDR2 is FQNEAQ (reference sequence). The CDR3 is CASSLVGQGHQPQHF. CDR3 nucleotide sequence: TGTGCCAGCAGCTTAGTGGGACAGGGACATCAGCCCCAGCATTTT.

As DNA, the CDR3 is TGTGCCAGCAGTTCGACAGGGGGCAGGGAGACCCAGTACTTC. This sequence encodes CASSSTGGRETQYF. V usage is TRBV6-5 and J usage is TRBJ2-5; TRBD1 aligns across 10 bases. This CDR3 contains 14 residues. The V and J ends lost 4 bases and 5 bases, in that order; junction bases with no gene match: 4. Germline CDR1 MNHEY, CDR2 SVGAGI.

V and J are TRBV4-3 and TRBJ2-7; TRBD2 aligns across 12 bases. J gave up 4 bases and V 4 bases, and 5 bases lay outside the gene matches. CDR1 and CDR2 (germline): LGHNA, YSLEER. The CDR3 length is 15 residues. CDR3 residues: CASSLRLAGEYEQYF. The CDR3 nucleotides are TGCGCCAGCAGCCTACGACTAGCGGGAGAGTACGAGCAGTACTTC.

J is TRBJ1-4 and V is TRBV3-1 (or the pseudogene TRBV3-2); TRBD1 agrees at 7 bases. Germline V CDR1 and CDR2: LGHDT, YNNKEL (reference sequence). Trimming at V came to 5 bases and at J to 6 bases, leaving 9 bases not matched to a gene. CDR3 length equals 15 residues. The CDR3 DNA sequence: TGTGCCAGCAGCTCTTCCGGGACAGCGCATGAAAAACTGTTTTTT. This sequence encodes CASSSSGTAHEKLFF.

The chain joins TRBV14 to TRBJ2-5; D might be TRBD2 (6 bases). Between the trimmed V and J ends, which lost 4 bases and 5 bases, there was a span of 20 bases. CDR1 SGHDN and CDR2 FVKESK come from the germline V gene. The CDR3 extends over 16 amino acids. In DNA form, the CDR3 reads TGTGCCAGCAGCCGGAACGCCGGGACTGGGAGGGAGACCCAGTACTTC. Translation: CASSRNAGTGRETQYF.

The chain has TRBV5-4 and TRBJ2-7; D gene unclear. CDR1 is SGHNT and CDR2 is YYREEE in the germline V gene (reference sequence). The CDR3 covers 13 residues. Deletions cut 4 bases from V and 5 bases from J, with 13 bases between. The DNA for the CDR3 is TGTGCCAGCAGCGAGGCAGTGAAAAACGAGCAGTACTTC. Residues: CASSEAVKNEQYF.

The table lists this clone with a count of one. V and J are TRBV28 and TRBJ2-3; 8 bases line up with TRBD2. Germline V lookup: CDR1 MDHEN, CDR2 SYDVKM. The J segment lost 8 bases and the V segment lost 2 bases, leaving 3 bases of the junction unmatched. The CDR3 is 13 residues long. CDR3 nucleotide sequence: TGTGCCAGCAGTTTAGGTCGGGAGGGTACGCAGTATTTT. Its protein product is CASSLGREGTQYF.

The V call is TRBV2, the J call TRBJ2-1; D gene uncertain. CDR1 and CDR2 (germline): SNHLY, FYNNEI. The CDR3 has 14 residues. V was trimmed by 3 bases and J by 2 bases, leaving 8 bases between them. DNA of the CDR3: TGTGCCAGCAGTGAGCCGGTTACCTACAATGAGCAGTTCTTC. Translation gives CASSEPVTYNEQFF.